The 3 T cell receptor beta chains listed next were all sequenced from one sample in a study of CD8 T cells in Susac syndrome. It was with random hexamers that about 0.45 to 1 ug RNA was reverse transcribed. TCRdb reprocessed the immunoSEQ multiplex PCR reads with MiXCR, giving one entry per CDR3 protein. The sample shows about 250,000 distinct CDR3 sequences, around 95% of them seen only once. Sequencing input: CD4+ T cells from PBMCs. The receptors were sampled from a human donor with multiple sclerosis.

This chain joins TRBV2 and TRBJ1-2; D not resolved. The CDR3 consists of 13 residues. Germline values: CDR1 SNHLY, CDR2 FYNNEI. V lost 4 bases and J lost 8, with 14 bases in between. The CDR3: CASSGWREGGYTF. The CDR3 nucleotides are TGTGCCAGCAGTGGGTGGCGGGAGGGAGGCTACACCTTC.

This chain connects TRBV5-1 to TRBJ1-2; TRBD1 agrees at 8 bases. V trimming: 3 bases; J trimming: 0 bases; junction bases outside the gene matches: 7. There are 16 residues in the CDR3. In germline, CDR1 is SGHRS, CDR2 YFSETQ. The CDR3 spells CASSSDRTGPNYGYTF. For the CDR3, the DNA is TGCGCCAGCAGCTCTGATAGGACAGGGCCTAACTATGGCTACACCTTC.

The gene calls are TRBV6-6 and TRBJ1-4; no reliable D call. The germline gives CDR1 MNHNY, CDR2 SVGAGI (reference sequence). Trimming removed 0 bases at V and 2 bases at J, with 7 bases between. The CDR3 contains 15 residues. CDR3 DNA sequence: TGTGCCAGCAGTTACTCAGGGAGCACTAATGAAAAACTGTTTTTT. It specifies CASSYSGSTNEKLFF.